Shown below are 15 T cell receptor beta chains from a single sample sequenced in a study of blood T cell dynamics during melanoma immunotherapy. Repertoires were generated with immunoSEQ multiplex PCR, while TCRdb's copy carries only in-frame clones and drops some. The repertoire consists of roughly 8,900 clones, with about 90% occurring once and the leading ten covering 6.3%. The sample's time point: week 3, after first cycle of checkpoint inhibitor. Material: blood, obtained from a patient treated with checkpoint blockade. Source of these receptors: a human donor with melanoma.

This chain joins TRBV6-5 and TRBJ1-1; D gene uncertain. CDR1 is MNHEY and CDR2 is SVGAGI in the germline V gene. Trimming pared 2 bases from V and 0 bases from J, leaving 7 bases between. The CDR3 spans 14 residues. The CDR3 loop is CASSYERMNTEAFF. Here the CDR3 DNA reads TGTGCCAGCAGTTACGAGCGGATGAACACTGAAGCTTTCTTT.

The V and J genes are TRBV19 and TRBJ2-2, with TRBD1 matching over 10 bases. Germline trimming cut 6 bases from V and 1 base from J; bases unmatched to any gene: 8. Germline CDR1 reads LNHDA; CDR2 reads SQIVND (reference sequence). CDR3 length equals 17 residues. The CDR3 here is CASSTTGGARNTGELFF. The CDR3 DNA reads TGTGCCAGTAGCACGACAGGGGGCGCGAGGAACACCGGGGAGCTGTTTTTT.

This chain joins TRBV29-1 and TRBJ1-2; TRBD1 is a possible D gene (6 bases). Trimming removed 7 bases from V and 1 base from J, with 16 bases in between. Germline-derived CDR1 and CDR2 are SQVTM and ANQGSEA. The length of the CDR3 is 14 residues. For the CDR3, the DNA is TGCAGCGCCGACGGGGGGGGCGGTAACTATGGCTACACCTTC. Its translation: CSADGGGGNYGYTF. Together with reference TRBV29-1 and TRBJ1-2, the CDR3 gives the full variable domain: SAVISQKPSRDICQRGTSLTIQCQVDSQVTMMFWYRQQPGQSLTLIATANQGSEATYESGFVIDKFPISRPNLTFSTLTVSNMSPEDSSIYLCSADGGGGNYGYTFGSGTRLTVV.

The CDR3 nucleotides are TGTGCCTCATTCGTTGGCGGTTACAATGAGCAGTTCTTC. Amino acids: CASFVGGYNEQFF. The chain is built from TRBV30 and TRBJ2-1; D is ambiguous. This CDR3 comprises 13 residues. With 7 bases removed from V and 4 bases from J, the gap between germline ends came to 14 bases. In germline, CDR1 is GTSNPN, CDR2 SVGIG (reference sequence).

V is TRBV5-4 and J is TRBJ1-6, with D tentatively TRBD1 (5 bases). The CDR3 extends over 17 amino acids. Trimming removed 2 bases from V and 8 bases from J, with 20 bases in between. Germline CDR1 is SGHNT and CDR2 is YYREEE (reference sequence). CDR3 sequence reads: CASSFTRGVQVDSPLHF. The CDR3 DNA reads TGTGCCAGCAGCTTCACTAGGGGTGTGCAGGTCGATTCACCCCTCCACTTT.

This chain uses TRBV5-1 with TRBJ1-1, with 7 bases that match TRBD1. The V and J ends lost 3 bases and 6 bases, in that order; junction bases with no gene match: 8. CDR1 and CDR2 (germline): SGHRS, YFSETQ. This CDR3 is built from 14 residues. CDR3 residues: CASSSKGGVSEAFF. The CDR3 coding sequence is TGCGCCAGCAGCTCAAAAGGGGGCGTCTCTGAAGCTTTCTTT.

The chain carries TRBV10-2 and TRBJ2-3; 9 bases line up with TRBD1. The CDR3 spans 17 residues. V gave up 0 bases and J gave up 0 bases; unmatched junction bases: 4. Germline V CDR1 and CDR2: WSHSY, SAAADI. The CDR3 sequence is CASSESGTGRSTDTQYF. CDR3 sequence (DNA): TGCGCCAGCAGTGAGTCGGGGACAGGGAGAAGCACAGATACGCAGTATTTT.

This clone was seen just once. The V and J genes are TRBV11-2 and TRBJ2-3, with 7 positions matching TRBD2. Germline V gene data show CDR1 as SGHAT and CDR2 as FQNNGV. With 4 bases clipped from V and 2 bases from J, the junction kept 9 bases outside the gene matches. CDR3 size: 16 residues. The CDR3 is CASSSLGGTNTDTQYF. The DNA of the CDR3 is TGTGCCAGCAGCTCCCTCGGGGGGACGAACACAGATACGCAGTATTTT. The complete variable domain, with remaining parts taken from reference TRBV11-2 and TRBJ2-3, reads EAGVAQSPRYKIIEKRQSVAFWCNPISGHATLYWYQQILGQGPKLLIQFQNNGVVDDSQLPKDRFSAERLKGVDSTLKIQPAKLEDSAVYLCASSSLGGTNTDTQYFGPGTRLTVL.

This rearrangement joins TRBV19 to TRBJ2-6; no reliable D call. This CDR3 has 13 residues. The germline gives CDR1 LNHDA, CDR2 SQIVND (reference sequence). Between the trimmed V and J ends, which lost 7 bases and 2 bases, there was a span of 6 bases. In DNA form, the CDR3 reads TGTGCCAGTACCCAAACTGGGGCCAACGTCCTGACTTTC. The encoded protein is CASTQTGANVLTF.

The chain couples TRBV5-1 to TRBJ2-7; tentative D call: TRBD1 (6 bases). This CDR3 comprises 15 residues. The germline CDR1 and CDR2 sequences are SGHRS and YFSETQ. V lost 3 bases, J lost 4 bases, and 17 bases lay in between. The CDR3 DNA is TGCGCCAGCAGCTATAGGGGGTCAGGTATTTACGAGCAGTACTTC. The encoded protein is CASSYRGSGIYEQYF.

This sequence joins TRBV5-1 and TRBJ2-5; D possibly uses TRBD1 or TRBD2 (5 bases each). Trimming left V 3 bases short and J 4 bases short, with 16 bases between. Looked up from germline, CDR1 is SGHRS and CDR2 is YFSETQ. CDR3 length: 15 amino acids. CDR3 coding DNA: TGCGCCAGCAGCTCACAGGATCCTCGGGGAGAGACCCAGTACTTC. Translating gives CASSSQDPRGETQYF.

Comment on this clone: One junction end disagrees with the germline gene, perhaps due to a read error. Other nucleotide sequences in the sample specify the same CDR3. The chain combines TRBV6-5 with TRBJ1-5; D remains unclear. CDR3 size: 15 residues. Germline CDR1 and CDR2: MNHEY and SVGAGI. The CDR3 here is CASSYSFEGNQPQHF. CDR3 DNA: TGTGCCAGCAGTTACTCGTTTGAAGGGAATCAACCCCAGCATTTT.

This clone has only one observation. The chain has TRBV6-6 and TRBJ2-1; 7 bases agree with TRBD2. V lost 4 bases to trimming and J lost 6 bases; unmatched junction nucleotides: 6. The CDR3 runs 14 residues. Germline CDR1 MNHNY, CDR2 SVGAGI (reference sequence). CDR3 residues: CASSFGLDGNEQFF. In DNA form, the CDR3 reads TGTGCCAGCAGTTTCGGACTAGACGGCAATGAGCAGTTCTTC.

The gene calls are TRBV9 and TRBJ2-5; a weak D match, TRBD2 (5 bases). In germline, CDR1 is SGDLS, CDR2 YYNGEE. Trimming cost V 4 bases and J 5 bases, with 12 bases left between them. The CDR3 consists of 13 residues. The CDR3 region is CASSPTSGETQYF. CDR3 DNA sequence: TGTGCCAGCAGCCCAACTAGTGGGGAGACCCAGTACTTC.

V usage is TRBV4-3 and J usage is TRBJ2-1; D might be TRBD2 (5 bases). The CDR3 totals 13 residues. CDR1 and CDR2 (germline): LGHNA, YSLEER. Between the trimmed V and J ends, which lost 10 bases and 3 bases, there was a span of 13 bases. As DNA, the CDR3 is TGCGCCACCGCCGTCAGCGGCTACAATGAGCAGTTCTTC. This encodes CATAVSGYNEQFF.